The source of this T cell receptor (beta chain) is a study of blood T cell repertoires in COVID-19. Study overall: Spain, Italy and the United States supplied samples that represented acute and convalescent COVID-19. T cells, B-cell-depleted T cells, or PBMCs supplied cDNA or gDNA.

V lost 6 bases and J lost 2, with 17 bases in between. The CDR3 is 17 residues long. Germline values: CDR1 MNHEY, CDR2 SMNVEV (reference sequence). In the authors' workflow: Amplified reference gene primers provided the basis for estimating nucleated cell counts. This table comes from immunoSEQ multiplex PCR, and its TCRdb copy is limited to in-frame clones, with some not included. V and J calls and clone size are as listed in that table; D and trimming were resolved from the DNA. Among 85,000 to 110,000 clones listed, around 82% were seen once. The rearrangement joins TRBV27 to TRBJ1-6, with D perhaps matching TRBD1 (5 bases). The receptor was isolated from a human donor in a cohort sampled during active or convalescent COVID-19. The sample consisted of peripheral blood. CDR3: CASSPLGRQTYNSPLHF. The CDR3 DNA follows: TGTGCCAGCAGCCCTCTTGGCCGACAGACCTATAATTCACCCCTCCACTTT.